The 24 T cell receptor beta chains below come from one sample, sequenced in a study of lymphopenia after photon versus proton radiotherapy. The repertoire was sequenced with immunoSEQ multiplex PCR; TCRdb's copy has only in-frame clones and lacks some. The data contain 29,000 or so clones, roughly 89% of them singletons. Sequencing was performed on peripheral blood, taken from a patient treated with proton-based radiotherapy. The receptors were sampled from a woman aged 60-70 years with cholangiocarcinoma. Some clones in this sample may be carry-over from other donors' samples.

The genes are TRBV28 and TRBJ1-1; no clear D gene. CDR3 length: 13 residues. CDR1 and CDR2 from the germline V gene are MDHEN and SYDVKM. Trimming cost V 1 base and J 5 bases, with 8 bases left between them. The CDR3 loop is CASSLFGVTEAFF. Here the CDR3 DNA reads TGTGCCAGCAGTTTATTCGGGGTGACTGAAGCTTTCTTT.

The CDR3 sequence is CASSHAGNNSPLHF. CDR3 nucleotides: TGTGCCAGCAGCCATGCAGGGAATAATTCACCCCTCCACTTT. The V call is TRBV14, the J call TRBJ1-6; perhaps TRBD1 as D (5 bases). CDR3 length equals 14 residues. CDR1 and CDR2 (germline): SGHDN, FVKESK. V lost 3 bases and J lost 5, with 8 bases in between. The full variable domain, its missing parts supplied by reference TRBV14 and TRBJ1-6, is EAGVTQFPSHSVIEKGQTVTLRCDPISGHDNLYWYRRVMGKEIKFLLHFVKESKQDESGMPNNRFLAERTGGTYSTLKVQPAELEDSGVYFCASSHAGNNSPLHFGNGTRLTVT.

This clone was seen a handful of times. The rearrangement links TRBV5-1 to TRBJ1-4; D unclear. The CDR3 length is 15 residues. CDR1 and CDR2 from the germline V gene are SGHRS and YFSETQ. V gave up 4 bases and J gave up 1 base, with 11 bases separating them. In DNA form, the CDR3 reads TGCGCCAGCAGCCCGGAGGCCCAAACTAATGAAAAACTGTTTTTT. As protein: CASSPEAQTNEKLFF.

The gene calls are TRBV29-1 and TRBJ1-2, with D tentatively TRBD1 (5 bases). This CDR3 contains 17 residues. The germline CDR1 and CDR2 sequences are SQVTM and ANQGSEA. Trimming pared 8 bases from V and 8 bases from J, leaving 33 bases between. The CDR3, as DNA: TGCAGCACCTCCCTGGGGGACTCAATGGGACGGTGGAAGGGCTACACCTTC. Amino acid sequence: CSTSLGDSMGRWKGYTF.

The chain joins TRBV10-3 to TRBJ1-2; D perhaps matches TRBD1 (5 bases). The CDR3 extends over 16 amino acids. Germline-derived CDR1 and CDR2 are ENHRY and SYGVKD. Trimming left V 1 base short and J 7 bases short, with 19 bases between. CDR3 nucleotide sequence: TGTGCCATCAGTGAGTGGGTCCAGGGCGGATTGGGTGGCTACACCTTC. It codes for CAISEWVQGGLGGYTF.

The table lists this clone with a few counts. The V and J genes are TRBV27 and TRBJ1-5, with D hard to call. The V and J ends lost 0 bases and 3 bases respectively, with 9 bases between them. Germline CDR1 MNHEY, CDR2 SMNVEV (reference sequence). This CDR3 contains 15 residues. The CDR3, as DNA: TGTGCCAGCAGTTTATCCATGGGGTTCAATCAGCCCCAGCATTTT. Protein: CASSLSMGFNQPQHF.

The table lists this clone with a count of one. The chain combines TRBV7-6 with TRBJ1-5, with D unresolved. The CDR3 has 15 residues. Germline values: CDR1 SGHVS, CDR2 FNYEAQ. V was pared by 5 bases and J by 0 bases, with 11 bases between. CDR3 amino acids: CASSPTPFSNQPQHF. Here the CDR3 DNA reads TGTGCCAGCAGCCCGACCCCGTTTAGCAATCAGCCCCAGCATTTT.

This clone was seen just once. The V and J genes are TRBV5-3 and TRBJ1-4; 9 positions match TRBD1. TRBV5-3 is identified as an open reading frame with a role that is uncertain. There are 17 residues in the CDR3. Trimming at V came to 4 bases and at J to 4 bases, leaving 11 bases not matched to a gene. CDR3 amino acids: CARSARRRQGDNEKLFF. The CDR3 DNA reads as TGTGCCAGAAGCGCACGAAGGAGACAGGGGGATAATGAAAAACTGTTTTTT.

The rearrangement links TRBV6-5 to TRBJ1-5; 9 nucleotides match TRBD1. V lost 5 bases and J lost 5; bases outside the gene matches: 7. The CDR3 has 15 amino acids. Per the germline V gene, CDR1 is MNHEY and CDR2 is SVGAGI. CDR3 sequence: CASSQQTGGYQPQHF. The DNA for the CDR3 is TGTGCCAGCAGTCAACAGACAGGGGGGTATCAGCCCCAGCATTTT.

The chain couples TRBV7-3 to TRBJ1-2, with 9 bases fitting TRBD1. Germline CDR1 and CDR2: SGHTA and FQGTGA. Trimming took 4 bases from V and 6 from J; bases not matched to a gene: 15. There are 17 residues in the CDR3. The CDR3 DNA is TGTGCCAGCAGCTCGAACAGGGGGCCTCCCCTTGGGAATGGCTACACCTTC. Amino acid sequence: CASSSNRGPPLGNGYTF.

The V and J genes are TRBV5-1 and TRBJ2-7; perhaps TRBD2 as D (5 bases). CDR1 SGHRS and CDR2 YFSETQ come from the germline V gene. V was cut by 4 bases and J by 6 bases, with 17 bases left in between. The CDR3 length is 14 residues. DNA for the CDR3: TGCGCCAGCAGCCCCATGTCAGGAGGAGGCGAGCAGTACTTC. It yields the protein CASSPMSGGGEQYF.

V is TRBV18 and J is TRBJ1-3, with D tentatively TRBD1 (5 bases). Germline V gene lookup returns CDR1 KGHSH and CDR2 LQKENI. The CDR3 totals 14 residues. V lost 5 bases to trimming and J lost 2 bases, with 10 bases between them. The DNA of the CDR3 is TGTGCCAGCTCATCTTCGGGGGCTGGAAACACCATATATTTT. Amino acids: CASSSSGAGNTIYF.

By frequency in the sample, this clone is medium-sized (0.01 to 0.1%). CDR3 residues: CASSSESGELFF. The CDR3 DNA sequence: TGTGCCAGCAGCTCAGAGTCCGGGGAGCTGTTTTTT. The J gene is TRBJ2-2, the V gene TRBV7-6, with unresolved D. The CDR3 length is 12 residues. Trimming left V 4 bases short and J 6 bases short, with 6 bases between. Germline assignment: CDR1 SGHVS and CDR2 FNYEAQ. The full variable domain, rest sourced from reference TRBV7-6 and TRBJ2-2, is GAGVSQSPRYKVTKRGQDVALRCDPISGHVSLYWYRQALGQGPEFLTYFNYEAQQDKSGLPNDRFSAERPEGSISTLTIQRTEQRDSAMYRCASSSESGELFFGEGSRLTVL.

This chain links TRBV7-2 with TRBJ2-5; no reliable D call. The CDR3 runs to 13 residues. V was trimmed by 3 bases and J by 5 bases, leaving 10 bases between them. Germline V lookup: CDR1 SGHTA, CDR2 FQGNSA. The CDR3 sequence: CASSFSRLETQYF. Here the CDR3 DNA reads TGTGCCAGCAGCTTTAGTCGGTTGGAGACCCAGTACTTC.

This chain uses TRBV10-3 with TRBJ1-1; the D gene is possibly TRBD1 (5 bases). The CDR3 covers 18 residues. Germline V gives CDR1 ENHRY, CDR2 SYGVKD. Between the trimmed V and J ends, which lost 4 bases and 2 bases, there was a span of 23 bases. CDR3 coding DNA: TGTGCCATCAGTGGGTTGGTACCCGGGACCCACAAAAACACTGAAGCTTTCTTT. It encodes CAISGLVPGTHKNTEAFF.

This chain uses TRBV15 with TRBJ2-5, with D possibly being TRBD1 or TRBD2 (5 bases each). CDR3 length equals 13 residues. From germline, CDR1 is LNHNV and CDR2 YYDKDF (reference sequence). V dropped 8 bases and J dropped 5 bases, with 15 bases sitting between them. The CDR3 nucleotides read TGTGCCACCGGTTTTGGGGGTTTCGAGACCCAGTACTTC. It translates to CATGFGGFETQYF.

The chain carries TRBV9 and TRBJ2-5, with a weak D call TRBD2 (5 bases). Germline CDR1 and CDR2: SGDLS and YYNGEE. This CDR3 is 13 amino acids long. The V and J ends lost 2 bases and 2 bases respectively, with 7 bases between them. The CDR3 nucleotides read TGTGCCAGCAGCGTCTCGGGACAAGAGACCCAGTACTTC. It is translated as CASSVSGQETQYF.

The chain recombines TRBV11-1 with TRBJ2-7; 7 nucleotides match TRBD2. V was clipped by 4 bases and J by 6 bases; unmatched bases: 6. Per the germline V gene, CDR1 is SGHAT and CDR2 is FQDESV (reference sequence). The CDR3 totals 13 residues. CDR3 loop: CASSYRGEVEQYF. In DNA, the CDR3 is TGTGCCAGCAGCTACCGGGGGGAGGTCGAGCAGTACTTC. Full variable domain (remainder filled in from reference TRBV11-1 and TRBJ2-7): EAEVAQSPRYKITEKSQAVAFWCDPISGHATLYWYRQILGQGPELLVQFQDESVVDDSQLPKDRFSAERLKGVDSTLKIQPAELGDSAMYLCASSYRGEVEQYFGPGTRLTVT.

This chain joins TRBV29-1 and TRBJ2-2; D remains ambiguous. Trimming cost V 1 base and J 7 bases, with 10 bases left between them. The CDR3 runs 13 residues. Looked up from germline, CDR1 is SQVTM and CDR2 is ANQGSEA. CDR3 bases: TGCAGCGTTGAAGCGTCGCGTAACGGGGAGCTGTTTTTT. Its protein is CSVEASRNGELFF.

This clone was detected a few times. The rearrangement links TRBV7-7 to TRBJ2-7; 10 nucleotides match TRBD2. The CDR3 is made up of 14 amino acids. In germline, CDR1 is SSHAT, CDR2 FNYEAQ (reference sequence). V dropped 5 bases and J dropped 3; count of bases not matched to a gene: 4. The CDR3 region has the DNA TGTGCCAGCAGCGAGGGACTAGCGTTCTACGAGCAGTACTTC. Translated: CASSEGLAFYEQYF.

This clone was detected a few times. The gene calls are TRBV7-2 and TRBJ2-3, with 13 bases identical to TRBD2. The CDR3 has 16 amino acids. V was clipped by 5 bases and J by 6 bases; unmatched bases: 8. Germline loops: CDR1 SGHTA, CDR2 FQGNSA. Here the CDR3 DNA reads TGTGCCAGCAGCCCAGGGACTAGCGGGGTTCCGGATACGCAGTATTTT. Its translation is CASSPGTSGVPDTQYF.

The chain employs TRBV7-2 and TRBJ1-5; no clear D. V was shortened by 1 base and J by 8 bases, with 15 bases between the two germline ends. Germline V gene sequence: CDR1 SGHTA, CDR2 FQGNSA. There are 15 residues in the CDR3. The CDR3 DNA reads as TGTGCCAGCAGCTTAGTCGGGGAGAATTGGGAGCCCCAGCATTTT. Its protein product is CASSLVGENWEPQHF. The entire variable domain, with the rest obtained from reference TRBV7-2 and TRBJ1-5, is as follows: GAGVSQSPSNKVTEKGKDVELRCDPISGHTALYWYRQSLGQGLEFLIYFQGNSAPDKSGLPSDRFSAERTGGSVSTLTIQRTQQEDSAVYLCASSLVGENWEPQHFGDGTRLSIL.

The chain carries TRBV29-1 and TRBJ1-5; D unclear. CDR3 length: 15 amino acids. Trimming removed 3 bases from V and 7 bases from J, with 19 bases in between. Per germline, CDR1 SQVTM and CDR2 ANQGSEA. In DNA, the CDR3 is TGCAGCGTTGAGGTCGGGAGTAATAATGGACAGCCCCAGCATTTT. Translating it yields CSVEVGSNNGQPQHF.

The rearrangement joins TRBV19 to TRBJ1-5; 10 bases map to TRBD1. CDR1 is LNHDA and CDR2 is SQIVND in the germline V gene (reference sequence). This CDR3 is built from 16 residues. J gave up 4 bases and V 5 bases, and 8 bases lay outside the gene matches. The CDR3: CASSGGTGVRNQPQHF. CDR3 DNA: TGTGCCAGTAGTGGAGGGACAGGGGTGCGAAATCAGCCCCAGCATTTT.